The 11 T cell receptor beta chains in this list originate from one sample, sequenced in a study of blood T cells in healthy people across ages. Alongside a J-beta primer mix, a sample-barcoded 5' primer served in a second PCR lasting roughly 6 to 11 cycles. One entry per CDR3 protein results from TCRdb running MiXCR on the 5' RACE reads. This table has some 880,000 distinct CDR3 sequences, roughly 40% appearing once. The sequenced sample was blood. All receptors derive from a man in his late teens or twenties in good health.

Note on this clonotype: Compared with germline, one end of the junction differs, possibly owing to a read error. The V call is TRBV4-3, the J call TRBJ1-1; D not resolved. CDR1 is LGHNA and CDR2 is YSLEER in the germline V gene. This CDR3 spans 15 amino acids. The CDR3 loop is CASSQERVLNTEAFF. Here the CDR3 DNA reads TGCGCCAGCAGCCAAGAAAGGGTCCTGAACACCGAAGCTTTCTTT.

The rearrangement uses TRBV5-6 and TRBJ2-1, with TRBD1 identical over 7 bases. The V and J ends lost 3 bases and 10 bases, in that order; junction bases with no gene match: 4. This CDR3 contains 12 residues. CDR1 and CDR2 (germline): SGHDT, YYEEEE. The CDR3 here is CASSYRGYEQFF. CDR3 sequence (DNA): TGTGCCAGCAGCTACAGGGGTTACGAGCAGTTCTTC.

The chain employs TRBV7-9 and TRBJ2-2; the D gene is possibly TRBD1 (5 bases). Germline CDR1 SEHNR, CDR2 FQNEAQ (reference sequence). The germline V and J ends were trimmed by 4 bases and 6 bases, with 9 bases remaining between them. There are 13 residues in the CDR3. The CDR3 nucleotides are TGTGCCAGCAGCTCAAAAGGGGCCGGGGAGCTGTTTTTT. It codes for CASSSKGAGELFF.

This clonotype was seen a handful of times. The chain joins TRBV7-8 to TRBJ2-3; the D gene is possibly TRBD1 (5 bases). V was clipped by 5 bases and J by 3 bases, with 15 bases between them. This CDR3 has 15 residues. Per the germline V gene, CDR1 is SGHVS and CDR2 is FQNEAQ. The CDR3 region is CASSPYATETDTQYF. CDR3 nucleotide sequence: TGTGCCAGCAGCCCCTACGCGACAGAAACAGATACGCAGTATTTT.

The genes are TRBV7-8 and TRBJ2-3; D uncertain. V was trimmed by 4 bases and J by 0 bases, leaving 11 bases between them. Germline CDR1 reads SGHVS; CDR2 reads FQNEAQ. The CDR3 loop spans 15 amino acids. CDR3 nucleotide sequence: TGTGCCAGCAGCTCAGTACGAGTAAGCACAGATACGCAGTATTTT. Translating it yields CASSSVRVSTDTQYF.

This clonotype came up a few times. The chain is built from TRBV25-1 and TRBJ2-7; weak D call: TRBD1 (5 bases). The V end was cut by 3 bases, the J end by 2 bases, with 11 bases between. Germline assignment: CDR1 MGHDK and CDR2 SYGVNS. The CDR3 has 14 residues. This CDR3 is CASSELQETYEQYF. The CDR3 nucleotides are TGTGCCAGCAGTGAGTTACAGGAAACCTACGAGCAGTACTTC.

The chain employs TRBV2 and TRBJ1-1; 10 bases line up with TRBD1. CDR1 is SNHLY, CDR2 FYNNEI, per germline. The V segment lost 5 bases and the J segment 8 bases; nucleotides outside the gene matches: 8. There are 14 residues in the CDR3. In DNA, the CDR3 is TGTGCCAGCAGTCGAGACAGGGGGCGATTGGAAGCTTTCTTT. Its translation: CASSRDRGRLEAFF.

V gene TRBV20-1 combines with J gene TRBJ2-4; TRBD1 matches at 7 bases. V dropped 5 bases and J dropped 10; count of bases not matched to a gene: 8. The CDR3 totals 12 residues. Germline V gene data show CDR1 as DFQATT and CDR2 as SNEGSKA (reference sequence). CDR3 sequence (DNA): TGCAGTGCTCCCGCCCCGGGACAGATTCAGTACTTC. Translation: CSAPAPGQIQYF.

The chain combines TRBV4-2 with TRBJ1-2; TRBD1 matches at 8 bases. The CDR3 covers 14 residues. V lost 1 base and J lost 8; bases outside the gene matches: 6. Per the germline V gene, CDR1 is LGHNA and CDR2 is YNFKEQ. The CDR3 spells CASSQVDRVGGYTF. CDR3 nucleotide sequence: TGTGCCAGCAGCCAAGTGGACAGGGTAGGGGGCTACACCTTC.

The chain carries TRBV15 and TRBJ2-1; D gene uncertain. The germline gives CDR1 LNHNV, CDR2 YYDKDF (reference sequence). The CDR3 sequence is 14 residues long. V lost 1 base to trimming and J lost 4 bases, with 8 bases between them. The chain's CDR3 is CATSRVGRYNEQFF. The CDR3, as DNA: TGTGCCACCAGCAGAGTCGGGCGTTACAATGAGCAGTTCTTC.

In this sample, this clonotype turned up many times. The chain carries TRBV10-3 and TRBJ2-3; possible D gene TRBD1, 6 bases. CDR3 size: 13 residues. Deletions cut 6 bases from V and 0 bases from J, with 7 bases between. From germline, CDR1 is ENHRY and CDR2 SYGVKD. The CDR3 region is CAIRTGSTDTQYF. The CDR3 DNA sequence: TGTGCCATCAGAACAGGGAGCACAGATACGCAGTATTTT.